The clone carrying this T cell receptor (beta chain) was recorded once. The sample is drawn from a study of blood T cell repertoires in COVID-19. At the level of the study: Collection of acute and convalescent COVID-19 samples took place in the United States, Italy and Spain.

Original handling: Reference gene primer amplification gave nucleated cell count estimates. The repertoire was sequenced with immunoSEQ multiplex PCR; TCRdb's copy has only in-frame clones and lacks some. V, J and clone size are those of that table, while D and trimming were read from the DNA. The table lists around 46,000 clones, about three quarters of them singletons, with roughly a fifth in the top ten. This clonotype was obtained from a human donor with active or convalescent COVID-19. The donor label of this sample is uncertain. The sample comprised peripheral blood.

CDR3 loop: CASSFRQNTGELFF. In DNA, the CDR3 is TGTGCCAGTAGCTTCCGACAAAACACCGGGGAGCTGTTTTTT. The chain employs TRBV19 and TRBJ2-2; D is unresolved. This CDR3 contains 14 residues. Germline V gene data show CDR1 as LNHDA and CDR2 as SQIVND (reference sequence). V lost 6 bases, J lost 2 bases, and 10 bases lay in between.